Following are 26 T cell receptor beta chains from one sample sequenced in a study of radiotherapy plus CTLA-4 blockade in lung cancer. Clones were read by immunoSEQ multiplex PCR, and TCRdb kept only the in-frame ones, dropping some. The sample shows approximately 80,000 clones, under 75% of them seen only once. The specimen was peripheral blood, collected from a patient treated with radiotherapy plus ipilimumab. The origin of the receptors is a human donor with non-small cell lung cancer whose response to radiotherapy plus ipilimumab could not be evaluated.

This clone has a handful of counts. The chain links TRBV5-1 to TRBJ2-1; 12 bases agree with TRBD2. Looked up from germline, CDR1 is SGHRS and CDR2 is YFSETQ. The length of the CDR3 is 16 residues. V was pared by 4 bases and J by 6 bases, with 8 bases of the junction left unmatched. DNA of the CDR3: TGCGCCAGCAGCAGAGCCGGGACTAGCGGGTTCAATGAGCAGTTCTTC. Translating gives CASSRAGTSGFNEQFF.

J is TRBJ1-4 and V is TRBV19; 7 bases are a match to TRBD1. Germline V lookup: CDR1 LNHDA, CDR2 SQIVND (reference sequence). With 2 bases clipped from V and 8 bases from J, the junction kept 5 bases outside the gene matches. CDR3 size: 14 residues. The CDR3 DNA reads as TGTGCCAGTAGTATAAGGACAGGTCGGGAAAAACTGTTTTTT. Amino acid sequence: CASSIRTGREKLFF.

CDR3 amino acids: CASSLAGQGLYNEQFF. CDR3 coding DNA: TGTGCCAGCAGTCTGGCGGGACAGGGACTCTACAATGAGCAGTTCTTC. V and J are TRBV25-1 and TRBJ2-1, with TRBD1 identical over 9 bases. Trimming removed 5 bases from V and 3 bases from J; junction bases left unmatched: 8. CDR1 is MGHDK and CDR2 is SYGVNS in the germline V gene. The CDR3 sequence is 16 residues long.

Remarks on this clone: It is unclear where the CDR3 begins or ends on the DNA, so no DNA is shown, and the CDR3 is as TCRdb lists it. The V and J genes are TRBV11-2 and TRBJ1-1; TRBD1, the table's D call, was not compared with the DNA. The CDR3 region is 12 residues in length, termini included. Per germline, CDR1 SGHAT and CDR2 FQNNGV. CDR3 in amino acids: CASSVGTGSSFF.

The chain has TRBV27 and TRBJ1-1; D remains unclear. V was trimmed by 6 bases and J by 2 bases, leaving 13 bases between them. Germline V CDR1 and CDR2: MNHEY, SMNVEV (reference sequence). The CDR3 totals 14 residues. The CDR3 sequence: CASRMAGVNTEAFF. In DNA, the CDR3 is TGTGCCAGCAGGATGGCGGGAGTTAACACTGAAGCTTTCTTT.

This clone appeared a few times. The chain couples TRBV21-1 to TRBJ1-3; no check of the table's D call, TRBD1, against the DNA was made. TRBV21-1 is a pseudogene segment. This CDR3 is built from 16 residues. CDR3 loop: CASSQDRGCIGNTIYF. CDR3 nucleotide sequence: TGTGCCAGCAGCCAGGACAGGGGGTGTATCGGAAACACCATATATTTT.

V usage is TRBV6-1 and J usage is TRBJ1-2, with D unclear. The CDR3 spans 13 residues. The germline CDR1 and CDR2 sequences are MNHNS and SASEGT. Trimming removed 0 bases from V and 4 bases from J, with 6 bases in between. CDR3 sequence reads: CASSEAHTYGYTF. CDR3 bases: TGTGCCAGCAGTGAAGCCCACACCTATGGCTACACCTTC.

The CDR3 protein is CASSLVGQGNEQFF. CDR3 coding DNA: TGTGCCAGCAGCTTAGTGGGACAGGGCAATGAGCAGTTCTTC. This chain connects TRBV7-9 to TRBJ2-1; 9 bases map to TRBD1. V lost 1 base and J lost 6; bases outside the gene matches: 1. The CDR3 is 14 amino acids. Germline V gene sequence: CDR1 SEHNR, CDR2 FQNEAQ (reference sequence).

This clone was recorded a few times. The chain links TRBV7-9 to TRBJ1-5; 8 positions agree with TRBD1. Germline trimming cut 5 bases from V and 4 bases from J; bases unmatched to any gene: 4. This CDR3 comprises 14 residues. Germline V gene data show CDR1 as SEHNR and CDR2 as FQNEAQ (reference sequence). CDR3 nucleotides: TGTGCCAGCAGCCTTGGACAGGGTAATCAGCCCCAGCATTTT. Translation: CASSLGQGNQPQHF.

The rearrangement links TRBV28 to TRBJ1-2; weak D call: TRBD1 (6 bases). Trimming removed 6 bases at V and 0 bases at J, with 20 bases between. This CDR3 comprises 17 residues. Germline lookup yields CDR1 MDHEN and CDR2 SYDVKM. The CDR3 DNA reads TGTGCCAGCAGCGCACCCAATTACAGGGTAGCTAACTATGGCTACACCTTC. Protein: CASSAPNYRVANYGYTF.

The J gene is TRBJ1-2, the V gene TRBV14; possibly TRBD1 for D (5 bases). Trimming took 0 bases from V and 8 from J, leaving 10 bases between them. The CDR3 extends over 13 amino acids. Germline values: CDR1 SGHDN, CDR2 FVKESK. CDR3 nucleotides: TGTGCCAGCAGCCAAGACAGGGATTTCGGCTACACCTTC. As protein: CASSQDRDFGYTF.

The V and J genes are TRBV7-2 and TRBJ1-5, with D perhaps matching TRBD1 (6 bases). The CDR3 is made up of 14 amino acids. The V and J ends lost 4 bases and 9 bases respectively, with 16 bases between them. CDR1 is SGHTA and CDR2 is FQGNSA in the germline V gene. This CDR3 reads CASSSNGQLGPQHF. CDR3 in DNA: TGTGCCAGCAGCTCCAACGGACAGTTGGGGCCCCAGCATTTT.

The CDR3 loop reads CASSLQMTATSGNTIYF. In nucleotides, the CDR3 is TGTGCCAGCAGTCTACAGATGACAGCCACGTCTGGAAACACCATATATTTT. The V and J genes are TRBV28 and TRBJ1-3; possibly TRBD1 for D (5 bases). The CDR3 consists of 17 residues. The V gene lost 5 bases and the J gene lost 1 base, with 18 bases spanning the gap. CDR1 is MDHEN, CDR2 SYDVKM, per germline.

This rearrangement joins TRBV5-1 to TRBJ2-7, with TRBD1 identical over 7 bases. V gave up 8 bases and J gave up 3 bases; unmatched junction bases: 20. Germline V gives CDR1 SGHRS, CDR2 YFSETQ. CDR3 length: 17 residues. CDR3 DNA: TGCGCCAGTTCCAACGACAGGGACAACGGACGAAACTACGAGCAGTACTTC. As protein: CASSNDRDNGRNYEQYF.

This chain connects TRBV6-5 to TRBJ2-1; tentatively, D is TRBD2 (5 bases). The CDR3 has 15 amino acids. The V gene lost 5 bases and the J gene lost 3 bases, with 14 bases spanning the gap. The germline gives CDR1 MNHEY, CDR2 SVGAGI. This chain's CDR3 is CASSPMGVLYNEQFF. The CDR3, as DNA: TGTGCCAGCAGTCCGATGGGAGTTCTCTACAATGAGCAGTTCTTC.

The rearrangement joins TRBV28 to TRBJ1-2; D is ambiguous. V lost 6 bases and J lost 3, with 14 bases in between. Germline V gene data show CDR1 as MDHEN and CDR2 as SYDVKM. This CDR3 is built from 14 residues. This CDR3 is CASRTSGSHYGYTF. The CDR3 nucleotides are TGTGCCAGCAGGACTTCGGGGTCCCACTATGGCTACACCTTC.

This clone was seen just once. The chain joins TRBV9 to TRBJ2-3, with 8 nucleotides matching TRBD1. V shed 2 bases and J 1 base; nucleotides not matched to a gene: 3. The CDR3 totals 15 residues. Looked up from germline, CDR1 is SGDLS and CDR2 is YYNGEE. In DNA, the CDR3 is TGTGCCAGCAGCGTCGGACAGGGAGGCACAGATACGCAGTATTTT. It codes for CASSVGQGGTDTQYF.

Written as DNA, the CDR3 is TGTGCCAGTAGTATACTAGCGGGTTCAAATGAGCAGTTCTTC. Protein: CASSILAGSNEQFF. V usage is TRBV19 and J usage is TRBJ2-1, with 8 bases that match TRBD2. V gave up 2 bases and J gave up 7 bases; unmatched junction bases: 4. The CDR3 consists of 14 residues. CDR1 and CDR2 from the germline V gene are LNHDA and SQIVND (reference sequence).

The rearrangement joins TRBV7-9 to TRBJ1-4, with a weak D call TRBD1 (6 bases). V was clipped by 7 bases and J by 7 bases, with 22 bases between them. The CDR3 spans 16 residues. The V gene's germline CDR1 is SEHNR and CDR2 FQNEAQ (reference sequence). DNA of the CDR3: TGTGCCAGCACTTTTTCTGACAGGCGGAAAAGTGAAAAACTGTTTTTT. It translates to CASTFSDRRKSEKLFF. The full variable domain, with the rest looked up from reference TRBV7-9 and TRBJ1-4, is DTGVSQNPRHKITKRGQNVTFRCDPISEHNRLYWYRQTLGQGPEFLTYFQNEAQLEKSRLLSDRFSAERPKGSFSTLEIQRTEQGDSAMYLCASTFSDRRKSEKLFFGSGTQLSVL.

V and J are TRBV30 and TRBJ1-6; 8 bases align to TRBD1. The germline V gene encodes CDR1 GTSNPN and CDR2 SVGIG (reference sequence). Trimming removed 4 bases from V and 5 bases from J; junction bases left unmatched: 10. The CDR3 has 16 residues. The chain's CDR3 is CAWTYSGGLNNSPLHF. The CDR3 region has the DNA TGTGCCTGGACTTACTCAGGGGGCCTTAATAATTCACCCCTCCACTTT.

This rearrangement joins TRBV28 to TRBJ2-1; no firm D call. This CDR3 spans 12 amino acids. With 5 bases removed from V and 5 bases from J, the gap between germline ends came to 7 bases. Germline values: CDR1 MDHEN, CDR2 SYDVKM. The CDR3 nucleotides read TGTGCCAGCAGTCTCCCCGACAATGAGCAGTTCTTC. Translated: CASSLPDNEQFF.

The chain combines TRBV4-3 with TRBJ1-2; D perhaps matches TRBD1 (5 bases). Germline V CDR1 and CDR2: LGHNA, YSLEER. The CDR3 has 16 amino acids. V lost 3 bases and J lost 6, with 20 bases in between. The CDR3 DNA follows: TGCGCCAGCAGCCACCCAGAGGCCGGGGGAACCCATGGCTACACCTTC. Amino acid sequence: CASSHPEAGGTHGYTF.

The chain is built from TRBV14 and TRBJ2-7; 7 bases map to TRBD1. Germline V gene lookup returns CDR1 SGHDN and CDR2 FVKESK. The CDR3 consists of 15 residues. V dropped 1 base and J dropped 3; count of bases not matched to a gene: 6. The CDR3 reads CASSQAQTGRYEQYF. CDR3 coding DNA: TGTGCCAGCAGCCAAGCCCAGACAGGGCGCTACGAGCAGTACTTC.

This clone showed up just once. The gene calls are TRBV7-7 and TRBJ2-5, with a possible D match to TRBD2 (6 bases). CDR1 and CDR2 (germline): SSHAT, FNYEAQ (reference sequence). Trimming removed 1 base from V and 3 bases from J, with 12 bases in between. This CDR3 has 15 amino acids. DNA for the CDR3: TGTGCCAGCAGCTTAGGAACTTGGGGGGAAGAGACCCAGTACTTC. Its protein is CASSLGTWGEETQYF.

The chain employs TRBV27 and TRBJ2-7; tentatively, D is TRBD2 (6 bases). Germline V gene lookup returns CDR1 MNHEY and CDR2 SMNVEV (reference sequence). With 2 bases removed from V and 5 bases from J, the gap between germline ends came to 16 bases. The CDR3 covers 15 residues. This chain's CDR3 is CASSLGGQDFNEQYF. DNA for the CDR3: TGTGCCAGCAGTTTAGGAGGGCAGGATTTCAACGAGCAGTACTTC.

This clone was found a few times. V gene TRBV10-3 combines with J gene TRBJ1-2; 9 bases fit TRBD1. The germline V gene encodes CDR1 ENHRY and CDR2 SYGVKD. V dropped 2 bases and J dropped 1; count of bases not matched to a gene: 2. CDR3 length: 15 residues. The DNA of the CDR3 is TGTGCCATCAGTGAGCCGGGACAGGGTAACTATGGCTACACCTTC. This encodes CAISEPGQGNYGYTF.